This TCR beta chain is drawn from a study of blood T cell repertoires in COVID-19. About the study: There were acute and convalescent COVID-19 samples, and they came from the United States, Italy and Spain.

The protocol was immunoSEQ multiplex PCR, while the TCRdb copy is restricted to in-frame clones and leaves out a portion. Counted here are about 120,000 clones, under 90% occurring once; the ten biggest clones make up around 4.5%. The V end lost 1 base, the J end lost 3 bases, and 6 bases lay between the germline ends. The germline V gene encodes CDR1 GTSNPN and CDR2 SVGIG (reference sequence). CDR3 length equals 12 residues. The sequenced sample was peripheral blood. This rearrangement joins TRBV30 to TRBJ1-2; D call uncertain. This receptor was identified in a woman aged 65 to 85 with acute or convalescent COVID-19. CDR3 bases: TGTGCCTGGAGTGACGGGGACTATGGCTACACCTTC. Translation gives CAWSDGDYGYTF.